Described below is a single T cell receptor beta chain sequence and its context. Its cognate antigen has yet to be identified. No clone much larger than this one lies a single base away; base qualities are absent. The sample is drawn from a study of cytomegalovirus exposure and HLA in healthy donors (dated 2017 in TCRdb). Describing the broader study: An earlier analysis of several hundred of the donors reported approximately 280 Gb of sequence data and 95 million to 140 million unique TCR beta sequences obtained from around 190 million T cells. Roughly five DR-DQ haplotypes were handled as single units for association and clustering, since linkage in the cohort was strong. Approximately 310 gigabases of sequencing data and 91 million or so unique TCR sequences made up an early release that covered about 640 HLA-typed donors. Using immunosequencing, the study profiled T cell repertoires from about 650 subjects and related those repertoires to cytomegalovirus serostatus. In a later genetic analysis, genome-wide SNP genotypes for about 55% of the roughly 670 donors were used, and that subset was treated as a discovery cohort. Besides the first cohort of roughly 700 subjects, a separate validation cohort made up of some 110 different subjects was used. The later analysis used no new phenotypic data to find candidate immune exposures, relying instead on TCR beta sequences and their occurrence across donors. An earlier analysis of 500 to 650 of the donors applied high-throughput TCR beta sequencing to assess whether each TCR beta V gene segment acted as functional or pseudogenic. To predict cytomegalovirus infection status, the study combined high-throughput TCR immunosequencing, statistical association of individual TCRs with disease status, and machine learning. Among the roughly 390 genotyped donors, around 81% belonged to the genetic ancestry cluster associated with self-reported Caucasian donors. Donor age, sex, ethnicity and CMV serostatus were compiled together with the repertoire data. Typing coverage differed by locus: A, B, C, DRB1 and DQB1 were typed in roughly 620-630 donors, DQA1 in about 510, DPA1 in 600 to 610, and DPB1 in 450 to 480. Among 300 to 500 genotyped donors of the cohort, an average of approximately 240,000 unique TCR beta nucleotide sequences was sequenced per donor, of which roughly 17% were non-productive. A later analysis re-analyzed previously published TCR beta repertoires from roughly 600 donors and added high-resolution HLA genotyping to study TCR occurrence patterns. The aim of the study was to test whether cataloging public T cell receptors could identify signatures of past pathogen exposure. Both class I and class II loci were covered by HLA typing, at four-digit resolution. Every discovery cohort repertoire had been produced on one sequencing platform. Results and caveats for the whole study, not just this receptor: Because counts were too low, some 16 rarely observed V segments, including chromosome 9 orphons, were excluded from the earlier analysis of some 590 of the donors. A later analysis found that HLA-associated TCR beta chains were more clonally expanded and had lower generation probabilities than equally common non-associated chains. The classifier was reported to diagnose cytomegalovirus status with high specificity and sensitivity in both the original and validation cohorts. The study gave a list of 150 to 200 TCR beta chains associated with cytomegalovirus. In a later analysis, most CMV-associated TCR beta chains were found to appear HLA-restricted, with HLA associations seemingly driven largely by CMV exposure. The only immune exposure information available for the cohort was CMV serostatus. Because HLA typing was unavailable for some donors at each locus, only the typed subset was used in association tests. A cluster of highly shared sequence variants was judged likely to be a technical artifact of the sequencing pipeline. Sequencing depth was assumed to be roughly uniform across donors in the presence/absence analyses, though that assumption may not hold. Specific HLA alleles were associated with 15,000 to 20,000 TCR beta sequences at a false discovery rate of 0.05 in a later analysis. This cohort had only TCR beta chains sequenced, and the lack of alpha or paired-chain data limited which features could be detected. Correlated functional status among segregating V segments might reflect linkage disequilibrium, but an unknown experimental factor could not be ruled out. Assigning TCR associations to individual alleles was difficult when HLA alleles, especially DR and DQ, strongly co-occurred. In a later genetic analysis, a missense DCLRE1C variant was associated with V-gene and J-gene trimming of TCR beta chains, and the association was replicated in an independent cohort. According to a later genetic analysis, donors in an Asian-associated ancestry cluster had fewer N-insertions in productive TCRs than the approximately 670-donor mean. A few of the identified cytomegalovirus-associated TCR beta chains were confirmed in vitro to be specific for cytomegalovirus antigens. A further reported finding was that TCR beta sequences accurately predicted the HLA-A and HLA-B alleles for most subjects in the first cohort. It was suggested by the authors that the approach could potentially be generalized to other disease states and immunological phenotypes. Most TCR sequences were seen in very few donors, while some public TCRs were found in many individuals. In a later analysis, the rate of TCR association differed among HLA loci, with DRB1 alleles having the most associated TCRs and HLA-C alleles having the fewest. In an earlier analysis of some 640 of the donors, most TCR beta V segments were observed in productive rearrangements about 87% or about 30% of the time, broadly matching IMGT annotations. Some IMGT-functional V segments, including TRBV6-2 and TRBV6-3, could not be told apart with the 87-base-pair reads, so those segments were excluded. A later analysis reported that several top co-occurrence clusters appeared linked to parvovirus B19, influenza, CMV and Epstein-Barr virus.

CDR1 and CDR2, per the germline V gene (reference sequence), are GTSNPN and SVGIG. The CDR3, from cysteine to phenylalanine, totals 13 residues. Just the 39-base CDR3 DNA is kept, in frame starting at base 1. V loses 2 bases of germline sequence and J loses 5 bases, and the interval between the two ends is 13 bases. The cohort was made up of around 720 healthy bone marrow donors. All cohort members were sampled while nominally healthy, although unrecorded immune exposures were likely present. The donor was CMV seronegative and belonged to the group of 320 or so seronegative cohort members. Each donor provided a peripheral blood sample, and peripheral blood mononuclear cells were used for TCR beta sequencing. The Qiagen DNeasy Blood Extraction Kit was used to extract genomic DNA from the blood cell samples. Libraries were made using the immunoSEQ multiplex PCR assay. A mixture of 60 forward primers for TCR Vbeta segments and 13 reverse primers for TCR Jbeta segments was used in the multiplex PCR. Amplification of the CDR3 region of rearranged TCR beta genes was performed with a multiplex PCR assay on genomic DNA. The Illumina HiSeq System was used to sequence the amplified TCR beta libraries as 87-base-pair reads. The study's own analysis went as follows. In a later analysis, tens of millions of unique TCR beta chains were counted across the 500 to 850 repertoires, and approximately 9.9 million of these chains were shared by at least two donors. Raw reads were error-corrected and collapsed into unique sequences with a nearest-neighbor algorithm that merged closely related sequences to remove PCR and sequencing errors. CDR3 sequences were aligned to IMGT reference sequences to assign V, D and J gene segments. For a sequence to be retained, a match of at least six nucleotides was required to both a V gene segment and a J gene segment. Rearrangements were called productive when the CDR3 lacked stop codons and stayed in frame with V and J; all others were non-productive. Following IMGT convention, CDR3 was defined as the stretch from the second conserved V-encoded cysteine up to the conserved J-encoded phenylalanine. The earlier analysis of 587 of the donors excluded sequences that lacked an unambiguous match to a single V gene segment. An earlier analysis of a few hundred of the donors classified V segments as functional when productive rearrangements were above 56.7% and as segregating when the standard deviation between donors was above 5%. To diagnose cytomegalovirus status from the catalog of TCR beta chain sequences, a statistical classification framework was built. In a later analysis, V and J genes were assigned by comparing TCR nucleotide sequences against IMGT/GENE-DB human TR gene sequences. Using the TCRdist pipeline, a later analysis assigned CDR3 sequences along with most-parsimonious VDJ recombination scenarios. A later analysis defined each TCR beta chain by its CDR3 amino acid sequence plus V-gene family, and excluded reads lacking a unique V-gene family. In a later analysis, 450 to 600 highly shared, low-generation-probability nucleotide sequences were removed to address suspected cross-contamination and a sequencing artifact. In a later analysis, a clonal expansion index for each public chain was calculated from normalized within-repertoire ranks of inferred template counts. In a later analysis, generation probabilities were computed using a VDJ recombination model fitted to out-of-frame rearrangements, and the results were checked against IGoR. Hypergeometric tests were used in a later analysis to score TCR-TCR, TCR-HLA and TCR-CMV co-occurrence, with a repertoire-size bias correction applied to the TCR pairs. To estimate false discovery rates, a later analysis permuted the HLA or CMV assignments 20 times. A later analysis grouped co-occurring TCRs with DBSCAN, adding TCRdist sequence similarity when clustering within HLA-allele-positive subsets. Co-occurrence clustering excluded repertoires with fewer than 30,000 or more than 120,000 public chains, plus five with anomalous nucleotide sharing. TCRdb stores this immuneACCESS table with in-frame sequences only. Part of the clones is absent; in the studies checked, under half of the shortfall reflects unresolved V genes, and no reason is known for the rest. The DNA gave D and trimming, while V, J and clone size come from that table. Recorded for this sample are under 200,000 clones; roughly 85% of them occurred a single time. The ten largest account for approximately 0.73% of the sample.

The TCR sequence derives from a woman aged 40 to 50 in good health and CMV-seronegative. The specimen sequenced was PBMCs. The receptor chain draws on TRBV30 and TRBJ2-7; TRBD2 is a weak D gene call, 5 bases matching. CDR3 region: CAWSIPDGDEQYF. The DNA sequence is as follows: TGTGCCTGGAGTATTCCGGACGGGGACGAGCAGTACTTC.